This T cell receptor (beta chain) was identified during a study of blood T cells in healthy people across ages. Comment on this clonotype: Its cognate antigen is unknown.

Study observations and caveats: With age, beta diversity per million T cells declined roughly linearly, significantly by around 43.

Each donor's blood draw was 7.5 to 10 milliliters of peripheral blood. The germline V gene encodes CDR1 DFQATT and CDR2 SNEGSKA (reference sequence). CDR3 length: 14 amino acids. V lost 3 bases to trimming and J lost 3 bases; unmatched junction nucleotides: 6. The use of a sample-barcoded 5' primer and a J-beta primer mix characterized a second PCR of roughly 6 to 11 cycles. Carrying 12 random nucleotides, a template-switch adaptor labeled each individual cDNA molecule. The study obtained at least 2.5 million CDR3-containing paired-end reads from every sample. TCRdb recomputed calls from the 5' RACE reads with MiXCR, one row per CDR3 protein. Of 1.8 million or so distinct CDR3 sequences listed, more than 35% are singletons.

J is TRBJ1-1 and V is TRBV20-1, with TRBD1 matching 8 bases. The TCR was taken from a human donor in good health. Specimen: blood. The CDR3 DNA is TGCAGTGCTAGTCCAGGACAGGGTTACACTGAAGCTTTCTTT. This translates into CSASPGQGYTEAFF.